The rows below give T cell receptor beta chains drawn from one sample of a study of vaccination effects on CD4 cells after COVID-19. No antigens are known for them. Assay used: immunoSEQ multiplex PCR; TCRdb lists only in-frame clones, some missing. Found here are about 57,000 clones, about four fifths of them singletons; the top ten hold about 4.6%. The material was CD4+ T cells from PBMCs cultured without peptide, obtained after COVID-19 vaccination. The origin of the receptors is a human donor who received a COVID-19 vaccine. Both conserved end residues are part of each CDR3. D genes are given only for firm matches. Rows give clone size only sometimes, using once, few, many, or a class for an expanded clone.

clone_size	v_call	j_call	d_call	cdr3_aa	cdr3_nt
once	TRBV7-2	TRBJ2-7	NA	CASSSGALLGQYF	TGTGCCAGCAGCTCCGGGGCTTTACTAGGGCAGTACTTC
NA	TRBV18	TRBJ1-1	NA	CASSPQQGGAFF	TGTGCCAGCTCACCACAACAGGGAGGAGCTTTCTTT
NA	TRBV4-2	TRBJ1-6	TRBD1	CASSQEKGQGNSPLHF	TGTGCCAGCAGCCAAGAGAAGGGACAGGGTAATTCACCCCTCCACTTT
NA	TRBV27	TRBJ1-2	TRBD1	CASSLDRGRYYGYTF	TGTGCCAGCAGTTTGGACAGGGGACGTTACTATGGCTACACCTTC
few	TRBV5-4	TRBJ1-3	NA	CASSAPGGSNSGNTIYF	TGTGCCAGCAGCGCCCCGGGGGGATCAAACTCTGGAAACACCATATATTTT
NA	TRBV27	TRBJ1-6	NA	CASSFRDSPLHF	TGTGCCAGCAGTTTCCGGGATTCACCCCTCCACTTT
few	TRBV2	TRBJ1-2	NA	CASTRTGYGYTF	TGTGCCAGCACCCGAACGGGGTATGGCTACACCTTC
NA	TRBV6-6	TRBJ1-6	NA	CASSGGAANSPLHF	TGTGCCAGCAGCGGAGGGGCGGCTAATTCACCCCTCCACTTT
NA	TRBV19	TRBJ1-5	NA	CASSMDGEIFSNQPQHF	TGTGCCAGTAGTATGGACGGAGAAATATTTAGCAATCAGCCCCAGCATTTT
NA	TRBV6-5	TRBJ2-5	TRBD1	CASSTWDRGETQYF	TGTGCCAGCAGTACTTGGGACAGGGGTGAGACCCAGTACTTC
NA	TRBV29-1	TRBJ2-3	TRBD2	CSVGGTSGSTDTQYF	TGCAGCGTTGGGGGGACTAGCGGGAGCACAGATACGCAGTATTTT
NA	TRBV29-1	TRBJ1-6	NA	CSVAATYNSPLHF	TGCAGCGTTGCGGCAACCTATAATTCACCCCTCCACTTT
NA	TRBV7-2	TRBJ2-7	NA	CASSFAQSSYEQYF	TGTGCCAGCAGCTTCGCACAAAGCTCCTACGAGCAGTACTTC
NA	TRBV24-1	TRBJ1-3	NA	CATSDGGGLIKDSGNTIYF	TGTGCCACCAGTGATGGAGGAGGGCTAATAAAAGATTCTGGAAACACCATATATTTT
NA	TRBV5-5	TRBJ2-6	TRBD2	CASSLDAGGFSGANVLTF	TGTGCCAGCAGCTTGGACGCCGGGGGGTTCTCTGGGGCCAACGTCCTGACTTTC
few	TRBV4-2	TRBJ2-7	NA	CASSPEDTAYEQYF	TGTGCCAGCAGCCCAGAAGATACAGCCTACGAGCAGTACTTC
NA	TRBV18	TRBJ2-4	NA	CASSPETSAAKNIQYF	TGTGCCAGCTCACCAGAGACCTCCGCGGCCAAAAACATTCAGTACTTC
NA	TRBV5-1	TRBJ2-5	NA	CASSQGQETQYF	TGCGCCAGCAGCCAAGGCCAAGAGACCCAGTACTTC
NA	TRBV30	TRBJ2-7	NA	CAWGQLSYEQYF	TGTGCCTGGGGACAGCTTTCCTACGAGCAGTACTTC
NA	TRBV6-1	TRBJ1-2	NA	CASSEAGGRYYGYTF	TGTGCCAGCAGTGAAGCGGGCGGCCGGTACTATGGCTACACCTTC
NA	TRBV9	TRBJ2-1	NA	CASSVGGGGLSYNEQFF	TGTGCCAGCAGCGTAGGAGGAGGGGGACTTTCCTACAATGAGCAGTTCTTC
few	TRBV18	TRBJ1-5	NA	CASSPSGRNQPQHF	TGTGCCAGCTCACCATCGGGCAGAAATCAGCCCCAGCATTTT
few	TRBV2	TRBJ1-2	NA	CASSELGNYGYTF	TGTGCCAGCAGTGAATTAGGCAACTATGGCTACACCTTC
NA	TRBV7-9	TRBJ2-3	NA	CASHRWGTQYF	TGTGCCAGCCATCGGTGGGGTACGCAGTATTTT
NA	TRBV7-6	TRBJ2-2	NA	CASRSAPGDTGELFF	TGTGCCAGCAGGTCGGCCCCGGGAGACACCGGGGAGCTGTTTTTT
NA	TRBV7-9	TRBJ1-1	NA	CASSSEGGTEAFF	TGTGCCAGCAGCTCTGAGGGGGGCACTGAAGCTTTCTTT
few	TRBV28	TRBJ1-1	NA	CASTPEAGMNTEAFF	TGTGCCAGCACCCCGGAGGCAGGAATGAACACTGAAGCTTTCTTT
NA	TRBV7-2	TRBJ2-5	NA	CASSGVSGETQYF	TGTGCCAGCAGCGGGGTTTCGGGAGAGACCCAGTACTTC
NA	TRBV7-7	TRBJ2-7	NA	CASSTHTGSGYEQYF	TGTGCTAGCAGCACACATACCGGGTCTGGGTACGAGCAGTACTTC
NA	TRBV3-1/TRBV3-2	TRBJ1-1	NA	CASSQGGGTEAFF	TGTGCCAGCAGCCAAGGGGGTGGGACTGAAGCTTTCTTT
NA	TRBV7-2	TRBJ2-1	TRBD2	CASSLAGLAGLEQFF	TGTGCCAGCAGCTTAGCGGGACTAGCGGGACTAGAGCAGTTCTTC
NA	TRBV27	TRBJ2-2	TRBD2	CASSFWTRGTGELFF	TGTGCCAGCAGTTTTTGGACTAGGGGCACCGGGGAGCTGTTTTTT
NA	TRBV30	TRBJ1-2	NA	CAWRKRSGYTF	TGTGCCTGGAGGAAGAGGAGTGGCTACACCTTC
NA	TRBV10-3	TRBJ2-1	NA	CAIRGKSGEQFF	TGTGCCATCAGGGGAAAATCGGGGGAGCAGTTCTTC
few	TRBV3-1/TRBV3-2	TRBJ1-3	NA	CASSQQNTIYF	TGTGCCAGCAGCCAGCAAAACACCATATATTTT
NA	TRBV19	TRBJ2-1	TRBD2	CASSIPGGGGLHNEQFF	TGTGCCAGTAGTATACCCGGGGGGGGAGGGCTCCACAATGAGCAGTTCTTC
few	TRBV28	TRBJ1-2	NA	CASSRDGYTF	TGTGCCAGCAGTCGGGATGGCTACACCTTC
NA	TRBV2	TRBJ1-2	NA	CASRTGNYGYTF	TGTGCCAGCAGGACGGGTAACTATGGCTACACCTTC
NA	TRBV6-5	TRBJ1-3	NA	CATTVGPQKGNTIYF	TGTGCCACGACAGTGGGGCCCCAAAAGGGGAACACCATATATTTT
NA	TRBV28	TRBJ1-1	NA	CASSPRDGPNTEAFF	TGTGCCAGCAGTCCACGGGACGGCCCGAACACTGAAGCTTTCTTT
NA	TRBV5-6	TRBJ2-7	TRBD1	CASSFDRGSYEQYF	TGTGCCAGCAGCTTCGACAGGGGGAGCTACGAGCAGTACTTC
NA	TRBV4-1	TRBJ2-3	NA	CASSLRTGTKGDTQYF	TGCGCCAGCAGCCTCAGAACCGGGACAAAGGGAGATACGCAGTATTTT
NA	TRBV6-5	TRBJ1-3	NA	CASESSGNTIYF	TGTGCCAGCGAAAGCTCTGGAAACACCATATATTTT
NA	TRBV5-1	TRBJ1-1	NA	CASSPDGVRATEAFF	TGCGCCAGCAGCCCGGACGGGGTGAGGGCCACTGAAGCTTTCTTT
NA	TRBV13	TRBJ2-7	NA	CASSLRAGSGSYEQYF	TGTGCCAGCAGCCTCCGGGCAGGGAGTGGGTCCTACGAGCAGTACTTC
NA	TRBV11-3	TRBJ2-7	TRBD1	CASSPGTGSREQYF	TGTGCCAGCAGCCCCGGGACAGGGAGTCGGGAGCAGTACTTC
few	TRBV5-1	TRBJ1-5	NA	CASSRSYNQPQHF	TGCGCCAGCAGCCGGAGTTACAATCAGCCCCAGCATTTT
NA	TRBV2	TRBJ2-1	NA	CASSEDRHNEQFF	TGTGCCAGCAGTGAAGACAGACACAATGAGCAGTTCTTC
NA	TRBV7-9	TRBJ2-7	NA	CASSLKTVYEQYF	TGTGCCAGCAGCTTAAAAACAGTCTACGAGCAGTACTTC
NA	TRBV2	TRBJ2-7	NA	CASSRNYEQYF	TGTGCCAGCAGTAGAAACTACGAGCAGTACTTC
once	TRBV6-6	TRBJ2-4	NA	CASSADRFKNIQYF	TGTGCCAGCAGTGCGGACAGATTCAAAAACATTCAGTACTTC
NA	TRBV7-8	TRBJ1-1	TRBD1	CASSWEGAGNTEAFF	TGTGCCAGCAGCTGGGAGGGGGCGGGGAACACTGAAGCTTTCTTT
few	TRBV5-4	TRBJ2-1	TRBD2	CASSLTASGRASGEQFF	TGTGCCAGCAGCTTGACCGCTAGCGGGAGGGCCTCTGGTGAGCAGTTCTTC
NA	TRBV20-1	TRBJ1-1	NA	CSASKNTEAFF	TGCAGTGCTAGTAAGAACACTGAAGCTTTCTTT
NA	TRBV12-3/TRBV12-4	TRBJ2-5	NA	CASSFRQQESQYF	TGTGCCAGCAGTTTTAGACAGCAAGAGAGCCAGTACTTC
NA	TRBV5-1	TRBJ1-1	NA	CASSSWTIIGGPLQNTEAFF	TGCGCCAGCAGCTCTTGGACTATTATTGGGGGCCCCCTCCAGAACACTGAAGCTTTCTTT
once	TRBV6-5	TRBJ1-5	TRBD1	CASREQGGSNQPQHF	TGTGCCAGCAGAGAGCAGGGGGGGAGCAATCAGCCCCAGCATTTT